This T cell receptor (beta chain) was documented in a study of T cell changes during pregnancy in multiple sclerosis. This CDR3 contains 14 residues. CDR1 is MGHRA, CDR2 YSYEKL, per germline. Trimming pared 0 bases from V and 3 bases from J, leaving 9 bases between. Clones were read by immunoSEQ multiplex PCR, and TCRdb kept only the in-frame ones, dropping some. Of some 94,000 clones detected, roughly 90% appear once; the ten largest clones hold about 1.6%. The V gene is TRBV4-1, the J gene TRBJ2-7; the D gene is possibly TRBD1 (6 bases). This material consisted of peripheral blood, taken in the first trimester of pregnancy. This TCR derives from a female donor with multiple sclerosis, enrolled in a pregnancy study. The CDR3 here is CASSQERTVYEQYF. CDR3 DNA: TGCGCCAGCAGCCAAGAGAGGACAGTCTACGAGCAGTACTTC.